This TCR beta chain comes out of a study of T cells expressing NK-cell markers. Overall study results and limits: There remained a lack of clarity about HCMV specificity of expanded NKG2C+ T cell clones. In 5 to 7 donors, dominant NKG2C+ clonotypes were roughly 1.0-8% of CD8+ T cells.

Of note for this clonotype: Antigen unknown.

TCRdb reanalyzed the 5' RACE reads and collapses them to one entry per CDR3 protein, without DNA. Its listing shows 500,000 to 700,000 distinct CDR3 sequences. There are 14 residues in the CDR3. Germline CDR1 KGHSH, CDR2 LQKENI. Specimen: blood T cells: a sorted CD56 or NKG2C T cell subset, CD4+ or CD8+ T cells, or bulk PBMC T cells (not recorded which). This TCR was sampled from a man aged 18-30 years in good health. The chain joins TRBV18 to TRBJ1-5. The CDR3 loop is CASSPSLGDQPQHF. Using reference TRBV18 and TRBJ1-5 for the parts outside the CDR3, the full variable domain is NAGVMQNPRHLVRRRGQEARLRCSPMKGHSHVYWYRQLPEEGLKFMVYLQKENIIDESGMPKERFSAEFPKEGPSILRIQQVVRGDSAAYFCASSPSLGDQPQHFGDGTRLSIL.